The 18 T cell receptor beta chains below all came from one sample that was sequenced in a study of T cell changes during pregnancy in multiple sclerosis. Some clones are missing from TCRdb's copy, which holds only in-frame ones; the method was immunoSEQ multiplex PCR. The data show tens of thousands of clones, 70% to 90% seen once. This material consisted of CD8+ T cells from peripheral blood mononuclear cells, taken in the second trimester of pregnancy. These receptors were collected from a female donor with multiple sclerosis, enrolled in a pregnancy study.

The chain uses TRBV4-1 and TRBJ2-3, with D possibly matching TRBD1 (6 bases). The ends were cut back, 0 bases at V and 2 bases at J, with 12 bases in the middle. Germline V gene sequence: CDR1 MGHRA, CDR2 YSYEKL. The CDR3 has 16 residues. CDR3 region: CASSQEKDRYTDTQYF. The DNA of the CDR3 is TGCGCCAGCAGCCAAGAAAAGGACAGATACACAGATACGCAGTATTTT.

This chain uses TRBV6-5 with TRBJ1-2; tentatively, D is TRBD1 (5 bases). The V and J ends lost 2 bases and 4 bases respectively, with 8 bases between them. There are 13 residues in the CDR3. The germline gives CDR1 MNHEY, CDR2 SVGAGI. CDR3 sequence reads: CASSYTDSYGYTF. The DNA of the CDR3 is TGTGCCAGCAGTTACACTGACAGCTATGGCTACACCTTC.

The CDR3 DNA sequence: TGTGCCAGCAGCAACAGACAGGATGGCTACACCTTC. Its protein product is CASSNRQDGYTF. The V gene is TRBV21-1, the J gene TRBJ1-2; the table's D call, TRBD1, was not checked against the DNA. TRBV21-1 is classified as a pseudogene. CDR3 length: 12 residues.

V gene TRBV5-4 combines with J gene TRBJ2-7; TRBD1 matches at 8 bases. The CDR3 runs to 14 residues. Germline values: CDR1 SGHNT, CDR2 YYREEE (reference sequence). Germline trimming cut 4 bases from V and 5 bases from J; bases unmatched to any gene: 8. CDR3 region: CASSPGQGRDEQYF. The CDR3 DNA is TGTGCCAGCAGCCCCGGACAGGGCCGGGACGAGCAGTACTTC.

This clone qualifies as medium-sized. The V call is TRBV6-4, the J call TRBJ2-3, with D perhaps TRBD1 (6 bases). Per germline, CDR1 MRHNA and CDR2 SNTAGT. The CDR3 runs to 13 residues. With 4 bases removed from V and 1 base from J, the gap between germline ends came to 6 bases. Here the CDR3 DNA reads TGTGCCAGCAGTGCAGGGGGCACAGATACGCAGTATTTT. Its translation is CASSAGGTDTQYF.

V usage is TRBV30 and J usage is TRBJ1-4, with D unresolved. CDR3 size: 13 residues. V lost 2 bases and J 8 bases, leaving 12 bases between the germline ends. Germline CDR1 is GTSNPN and CDR2 is SVGIG (reference sequence). CDR3 nucleotides: TGTGCCTGGAGTTGGAGGGAGAAAGAAAAACTGTTTTTT. This translates into CAWSWREKEKLFF.

The J gene is TRBJ2-7, the V gene TRBV5-1; D is perhaps TRBD2 (5 bases). The V and J ends lost 1 base and 6 bases respectively, with 26 bases between them. Per the germline V gene, CDR1 is SGHRS and CDR2 is YFSETQ. The CDR3 consists of 18 residues. The CDR3 spells CASSLYPVALDGDSEQYF. The CDR3 DNA sequence: TGCGCCAGCAGCTTGTATCCTGTGGCCTTGGACGGGGATTCCGAGCAGTACTTC.

This chain joins TRBV4-3 and TRBJ2-1; TRBD1 is a possible D gene (5 bases). The CDR3 is made up of 16 amino acids. Germline V lookup: CDR1 LGHNA, CDR2 YSLEER. V lost 0 bases and J lost 0, with 9 bases in between. The CDR3 nucleotides read TGCGCCAGCAGCCAAGATCGGCAGGGCTCCTACAATGAGCAGTTCTTC. Residues: CASSQDRQGSYNEQFF.

The chain carries TRBV4-3 and TRBJ2-2, with 11 bases matching TRBD2. This CDR3 has 16 residues. V shed 1 base, J shed 7 bases, and the junction held 5 bases outside the gene matches. CDR1 LGHNA and CDR2 YSLEER come from the germline V gene. The CDR3 coding sequence is TGCGCCAGCAGCCAAGGCCGACTAGCGGGAAACGGGGAGCTGTTTTTT. Protein sequence: CASSQGRLAGNGELFF.

V is TRBV9 and J is TRBJ1-4; 9 bases are shared with TRBD1. V dropped 0 bases and J dropped 8; count of bases not matched to a gene: 5. Germline V CDR1 and CDR2: SGDLS, YYNGEE. This CDR3 contains 15 residues. Here the CDR3 reads CASSVEGTGREKLFF. CDR3 DNA sequence: TGTGCCAGCAGCGTAGAGGGGACAGGGAGAGAAAAACTGTTTTTT. Together with reference TRBV9 and TRBJ1-4, the CDR3 gives the full variable domain: DSGVTQTPKHLITATGQRVTLRCSPRSGDLSVYWYQQSLDQGLQFLIQYYNGEERAKGNILERFSAQQFPDLHSELNLSSLELGDSALYFCASSVEGTGREKLFFGSGTQLSVL.

The genes are TRBV5-3 and TRBJ2-2; 8 bases align to TRBD1. TRBV5-3 is filed as an ORF, its function uncertain. The CDR3 sequence is 16 residues long. Losses at the gene ends were 7 bases for V and 6 bases for J; bases not matched to a gene: 14. The CDR3 sequence is CARWIQDRVEAGELFF. Written as DNA, the CDR3 is TGTGCCAGATGGATCCAGGACAGGGTAGAAGCCGGGGAGCTGTTTTTT.

The J gene is TRBJ1-1, the V gene TRBV6-6; 8 nucleotides align to TRBD1. Germline V lookup: CDR1 MNHNY, CDR2 SVGAGI (reference sequence). The length of the CDR3 is 13 residues. With 5 bases clipped from V and 5 bases from J, the junction kept 4 bases outside the gene matches. The CDR3: CASSDYRGTEAFF. The CDR3 coding sequence is TGTGCCAGCAGTGACTACAGGGGGACTGAAGCTTTCTTT.

This clone was counted once. V usage is TRBV4-1 and J usage is TRBJ2-3; TRBD2 agrees at 8 bases. In germline, CDR1 is MGHRA, CDR2 YSYEKL. The CDR3 covers 17 residues. The J segment lost 2 bases and the V segment lost 2 bases, leaving 9 bases of the junction unmatched. The CDR3 DNA reads as TGCGCCAGCAGCCAAAACGGGGGGGGAGCGGACACAGATACGCAGTATTTT. Translating it yields CASSQNGGGADTDTQYF.

The chain employs TRBV7-9 and TRBJ2-1, with TRBD2 matching over 10 bases. The CDR3 totals 13 residues. Unmatched junction bases numbered 5, after V lost 7 bases and J lost 8 bases. CDR1 and CDR2 from the germline V gene are SEHNR and FQNEAQ (reference sequence). CDR3 in DNA: TGTGCCAGCAATTCTAGCGGGAGATATGAGCAGTTCTTC. Its protein is CASNSSGRYEQFF.

This rearrangement joins TRBV4-1 to TRBJ2-3; TRBD2 agrees at 11 bases. This CDR3 spans 16 amino acids. Germline V lookup: CDR1 MGHRA, CDR2 YSYEKL. V lost 4 bases, J lost 0 bases, and 3 bases stayed unmatched. This CDR3 is CASSLRTSGSTDTQYF. In DNA, the CDR3 is TGCGCCAGCAGCCTAAGGACTAGCGGGAGCACAGATACGCAGTATTTT.

This clone was observed a few times. CDR3 sequence: CASSHRTSGVNTGELFF. In DNA, the CDR3 is TGTGCCAGCAGCCATAGGACTAGCGGGGTCAACACCGGGGAGCTGTTTTTT. The chain carries TRBV14 and TRBJ2-2; 12 positions agree with TRBD2. The CDR3 is 17 residues long. Germline CDR1 is SGHDN and CDR2 is FVKESK. V gave up 3 bases and J gave up 2 bases; unmatched junction bases: 4.

The V and J genes are TRBV7-2 and TRBJ2-7; TRBD2 matches at 11 bases. This CDR3 is built from 16 residues. The germline V gene encodes CDR1 SGHTA and CDR2 FQGNSA. Trimming at V came to 3 bases and at J to 0 bases, leaving 4 bases not matched to a gene. CDR3 sequence reads: CASSFIAGGSSYEQYF. Written as DNA, the CDR3 is TGTGCCAGCAGCTTTATAGCGGGAGGGAGCTCCTACGAGCAGTACTTC.

The chain combines TRBV29-1 with TRBJ2-7, with a tentative D call TRBD1 (5 bases). CDR3 length: 14 amino acids. The V gene lost 1 base and the J gene lost 7 bases, with 17 bases spanning the gap. Germline CDR1 and CDR2: SQVTM and ANQGSEA. The CDR3 is CSVEGLRDSDEQYF. Here the CDR3 DNA reads TGCAGCGTTGAAGGCCTCAGGGATTCGGATGAGCAGTACTTC.